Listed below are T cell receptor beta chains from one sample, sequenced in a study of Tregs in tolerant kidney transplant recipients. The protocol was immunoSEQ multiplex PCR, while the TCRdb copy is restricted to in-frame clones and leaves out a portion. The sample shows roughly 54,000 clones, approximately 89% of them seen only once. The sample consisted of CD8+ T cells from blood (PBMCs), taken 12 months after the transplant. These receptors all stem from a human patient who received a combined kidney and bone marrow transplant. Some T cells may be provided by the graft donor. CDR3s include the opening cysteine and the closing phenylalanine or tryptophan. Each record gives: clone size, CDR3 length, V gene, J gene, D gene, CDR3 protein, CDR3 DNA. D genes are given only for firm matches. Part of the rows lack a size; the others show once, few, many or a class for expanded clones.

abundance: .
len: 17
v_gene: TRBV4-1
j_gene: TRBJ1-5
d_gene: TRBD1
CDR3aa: CASSQIRDRRSNQPQHF
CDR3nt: TGCGCCAGCAGCCAAATCCGGGACAGACGTAGCAATCAGCCCCAGCATTTT

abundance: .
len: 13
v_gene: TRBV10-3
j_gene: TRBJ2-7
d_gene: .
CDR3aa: CATKGAGSYEQYF
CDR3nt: TGTGCCACCAAGGGTGCAGGGTCCTACGAGCAGTACTTC

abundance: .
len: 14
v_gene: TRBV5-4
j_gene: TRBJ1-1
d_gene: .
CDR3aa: CASSLGTVHTEAFF
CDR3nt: TGTGCCAGCAGCTTGGGCACAGTGCACACTGAAGCTTTCTTT

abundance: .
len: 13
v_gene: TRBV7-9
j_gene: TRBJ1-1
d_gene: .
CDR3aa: CASSLGTDTEAFF
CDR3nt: TGTGCCAGCAGCTTAGGGACAGACACTGAAGCTTTCTTT

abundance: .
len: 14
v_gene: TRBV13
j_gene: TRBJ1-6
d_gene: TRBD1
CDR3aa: CASSLGGQNSPLHF
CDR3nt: TGTGCCAGCAGCTTAGGGGGACAGAATTCACCCCTCCACTTT

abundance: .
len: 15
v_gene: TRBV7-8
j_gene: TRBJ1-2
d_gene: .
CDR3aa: CASSLVAGPTYGYTF
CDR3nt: TGTGCCAGCAGCTTAGTAGCAGGGCCAACCTATGGCTACACCTTC

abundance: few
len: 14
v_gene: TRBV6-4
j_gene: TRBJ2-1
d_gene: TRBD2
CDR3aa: CASSDSDSGGKQFF
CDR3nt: TGTGCCAGCAGTGACTCGGATAGCGGGGGTAAGCAGTTCTTC

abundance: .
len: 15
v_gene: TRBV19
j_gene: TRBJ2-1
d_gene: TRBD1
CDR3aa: CASSIDGTGYNEQFF
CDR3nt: TGTGCCAGTAGTATAGACGGGACAGGGTACAATGAGCAGTTCTTC

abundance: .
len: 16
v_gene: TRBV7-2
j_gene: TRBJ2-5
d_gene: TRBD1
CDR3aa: CASSPIDRDRRETQYF
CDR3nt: TGTGCCAGCAGCCCCATCGACAGGGACCGTCGAGAGACCCAGTACTTC

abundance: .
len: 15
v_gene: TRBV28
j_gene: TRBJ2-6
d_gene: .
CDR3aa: CASSLRVFGANVLTF
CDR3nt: TGTGCCAGCAGTTTACGGGTCTTTGGGGCCAACGTCCTGACTTTC

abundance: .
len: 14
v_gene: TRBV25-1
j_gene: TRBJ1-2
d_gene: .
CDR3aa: CASSESGAHYGYTF
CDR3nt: TGTGCCAGCAGTGAATCTGGGGCCCACTATGGCTACACCTTC

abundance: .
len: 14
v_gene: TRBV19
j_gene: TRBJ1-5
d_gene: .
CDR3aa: CASSMWAGNQPQHF
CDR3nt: TGTGCCAGTAGTATGTGGGCAGGCAATCAGCCCCAGCATTTT

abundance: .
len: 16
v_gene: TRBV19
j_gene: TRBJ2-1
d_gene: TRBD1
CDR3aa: CASSKGTGISYNEQFF
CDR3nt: TGTGCCAGTAGTAAAGGGACAGGGATCTCCTACAATGAGCAGTTCTTC

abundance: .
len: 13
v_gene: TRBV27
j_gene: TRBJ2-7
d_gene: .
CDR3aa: CASRQTVTHEQYF
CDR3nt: TGTGCCAGCAGACAGACAGTCACCCACGAGCAGTACTTC

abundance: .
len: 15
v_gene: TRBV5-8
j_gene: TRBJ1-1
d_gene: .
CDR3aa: CASSLLGVRNTEAFF
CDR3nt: TGTGCCAGCAGCTTGTTGGGAGTCAGGAACACTGAAGCTTTCTTT

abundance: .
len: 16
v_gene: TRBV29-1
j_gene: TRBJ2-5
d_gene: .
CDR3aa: CSVEEDGSQGQETQYF
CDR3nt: TGCAGCGTTGAAGAGGACGGGTCTCAGGGGCAAGAGACCCAGTACTTC

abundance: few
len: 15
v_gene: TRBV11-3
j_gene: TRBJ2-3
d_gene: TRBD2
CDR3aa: CASSRLAGGTDTQYF
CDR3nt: TGTGCCAGCAGTCGACTAGCGGGGGGGACAGATACGCAGTATTTT

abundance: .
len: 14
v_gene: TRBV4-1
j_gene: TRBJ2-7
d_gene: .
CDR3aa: CASSLRQAGYEQYF
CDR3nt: TGCGCCAGCAGCCTGAGACAGGCAGGTTACGAGCAGTACTTC

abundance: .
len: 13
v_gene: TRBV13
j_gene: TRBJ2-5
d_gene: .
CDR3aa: CASSATGYETQYF
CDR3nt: TGTGCCAGCAGCGCGACTGGGTACGAGACCCAGTACTTC

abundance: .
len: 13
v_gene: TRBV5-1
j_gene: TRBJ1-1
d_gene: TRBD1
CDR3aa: CASSVRQGVEAFF
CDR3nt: TGCGCCAGCAGCGTCAGACAGGGGGTAGAAGCTTTCTTT

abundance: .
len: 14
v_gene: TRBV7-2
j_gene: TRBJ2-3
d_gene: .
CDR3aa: CASSPPDSHHTQYF
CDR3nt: TGTGCCAGCAGCCCGCCCGACAGTCACCACACGCAGTATTTT

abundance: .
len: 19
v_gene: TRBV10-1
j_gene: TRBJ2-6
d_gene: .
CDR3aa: CASSVTKRSHKSRANVLTF
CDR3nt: TGCGCCAGCAGTGTGACAAAAAGATCGCACAAAAGTCGGGCCAACGTCCTGACTTTC

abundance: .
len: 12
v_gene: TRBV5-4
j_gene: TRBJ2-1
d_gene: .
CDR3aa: CASSFGDNEQFF
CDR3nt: TGTGCCAGCAGCTTCGGGGACAATGAGCAGTTCTTC

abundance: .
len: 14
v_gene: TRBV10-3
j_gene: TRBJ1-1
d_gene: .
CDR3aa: CATSEGGKNTEAFF
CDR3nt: TGTGCCACTTCCGAAGGAGGGAAGAACACTGAAGCTTTCTTT

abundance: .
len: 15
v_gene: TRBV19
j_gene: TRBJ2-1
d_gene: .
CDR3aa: CASSMGHGGYNEQFF
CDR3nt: TGTGCCAGTAGTATGGGACACGGCGGGTACAATGAGCAGTTCTTC

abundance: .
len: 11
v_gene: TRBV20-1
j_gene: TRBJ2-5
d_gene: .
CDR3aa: CSASAGSSQYF
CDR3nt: TGCAGTGCTAGTGCAGGGTCCTCCCAGTACTTC